These 6 T cell receptor beta chains were all obtained from the same sample, sequenced in a study of vaccination and CD4 T cells after COVID-19. For these receptors, no antigen is known. The treatment denotes: approximately 9-day PBMC culture with coronavirus spike peptide pools or control peptides (ViraFEST assay). Cultured CD4+ T cell DNA underwent sequencing with the Oncomine TCR Beta short-read assay. TCRdb passed the PCR reads through MiXCR, listing each CDR3 protein once. The data contain some 13,000 distinct CDR3 sequences, 40% to 65% of them singletons. The sample taken for sequencing was CD4+ T cells from blood, cultured in vitro. The receptors derive from a human donor who had recovered from COVID-19.

The V call is TRBV6-5, the J call TRBJ2-2, with 8 bases fitting TRBD1. The CDR3 sequence is 17 residues long. Trimming cost V 2 bases and J 5 bases; bases outside gene matches: 10. CDR1 is MNHEY, CDR2 SVGAGI, per germline. DNA of the CDR3: TGTGCCAGCAGTTACCGAAGACAGGGGTGGAGTACCGGGGAGCTGTTTTTT. Its translation: CASSYRRQGWSTGELFF.

The genes are TRBV2 and TRBJ2-7, with 8 positions matching TRBD2. The CDR3 has 15 amino acids. Unmatched junction bases numbered 5, after V lost 2 bases and J lost 2 bases. Germline CDR1 is SNHLY and CDR2 is FYNNEI. CDR3 region: CASSESSGRTYEQYF. The CDR3 DNA reads TGTGCCAGCAGTGAATCTAGCGGGCGGACCTACGAGCAGTACTTC.

The chain combines TRBV7-9 with TRBJ1-2; D is unresolved. The ends were cut back, 5 bases at V and 8 bases at J, with 15 bases in the middle. From germline, CDR1 is SEHNR and CDR2 FQNEAQ (reference sequence). CDR3 length: 13 residues. The chain's CDR3 is CASSKTDRPGYTF. The CDR3 DNA reads TGTGCCAGCAGCAAGACGGACCGGCCCGGCTACACCTTC.

V is TRBV11-2 and J is TRBJ2-3; 7 positions match TRBD2. From germline, CDR1 is SGHAT and CDR2 FQNNGV. The CDR3 is 16 residues long. Trimming at V came to 5 bases and at J to 3 bases, leaving 11 bases not matched to a gene. CDR3 DNA: TGTGCCAGCAGCCCCGCATTCGGGGGAGGGACAGATACGCAGTATTTT. This encodes CASSPAFGGGTDTQYF.

The genes are TRBV6-2 or TRBV6-3 and TRBJ2-7; D not resolved. V was trimmed by 4 bases and J by 7 bases, leaving 11 bases between them. Germline assignment: CDR1 MNHEY and CDR2 SVGEGT. The CDR3 extends over 12 amino acids. CDR3 sequence reads: CASSSRRWEQYF. The CDR3 DNA follows: TGTGCCAGCAGTTCACGGCGTTGGGAGCAGTACTTC.

A few counts support this clonotype. J is TRBJ1-1 and V is TRBV27; D is undetermined. This CDR3 has 13 amino acids. V gave up 5 bases and J gave up 4 bases, with 11 bases separating them. The germline CDR1 and CDR2 sequences are MNHEY and SMNVEV (reference sequence). The CDR3 DNA is TGTGCCAGCAGTCCCACCTCTGGCACTGAAGCTTTCTTT. Translated: CASSPTSGTEAFF.